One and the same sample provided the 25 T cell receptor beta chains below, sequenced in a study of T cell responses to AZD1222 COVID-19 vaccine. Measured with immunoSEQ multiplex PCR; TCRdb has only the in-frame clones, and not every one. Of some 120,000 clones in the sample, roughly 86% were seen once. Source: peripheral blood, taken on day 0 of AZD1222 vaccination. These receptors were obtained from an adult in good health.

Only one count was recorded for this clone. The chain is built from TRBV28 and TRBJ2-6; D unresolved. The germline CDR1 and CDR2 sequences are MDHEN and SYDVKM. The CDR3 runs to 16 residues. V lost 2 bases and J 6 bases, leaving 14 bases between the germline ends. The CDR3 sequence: CASSLRQVPSANVLTF. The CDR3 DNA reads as TGTGCCAGCAGTTTAAGGCAGGTCCCGTCGGCCAACGTCCTGACTTTC.

CDR3 coding DNA: TGTGCCAGCATGAGGAACAGAGATGAAAAACTGTTTTTT. It codes for CASMRNRDEKLFF. The chain employs TRBV28 and TRBJ1-4, with D unclear. The CDR3 covers 13 residues. Germline CDR1 and CDR2: MDHEN and SYDVKM. The V gene lost 7 bases and the J gene lost 6 bases, with 12 bases spanning the gap.

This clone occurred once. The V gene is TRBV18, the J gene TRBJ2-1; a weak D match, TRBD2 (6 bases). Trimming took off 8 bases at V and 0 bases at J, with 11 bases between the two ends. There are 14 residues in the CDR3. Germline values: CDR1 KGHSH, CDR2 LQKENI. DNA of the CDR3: TGTGCCAGCCTCCCCGGGAGCTCCTACAATGAGCAGTTCTTC. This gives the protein CASLPGSSYNEQFF. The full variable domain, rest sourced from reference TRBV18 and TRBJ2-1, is NAGVMQNPRHLVRRRGQEARLRCSPMKGHSHVYWYRQLPEEGLKFMVYLQKENIIDESGMPKERFSAEFPKEGPSILRIQQVVRGDSAAYFCASLPGSSYNEQFFGPGTRLTVL.

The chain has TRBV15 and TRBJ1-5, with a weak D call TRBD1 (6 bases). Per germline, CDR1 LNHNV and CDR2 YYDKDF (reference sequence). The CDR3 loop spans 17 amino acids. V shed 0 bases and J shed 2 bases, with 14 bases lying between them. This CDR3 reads CATSRDRGTLGNQPQHF. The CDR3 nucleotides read TGTGCCACCAGCAGAGATCGGGGGACATTAGGCAATCAGCCCCAGCATTTT.

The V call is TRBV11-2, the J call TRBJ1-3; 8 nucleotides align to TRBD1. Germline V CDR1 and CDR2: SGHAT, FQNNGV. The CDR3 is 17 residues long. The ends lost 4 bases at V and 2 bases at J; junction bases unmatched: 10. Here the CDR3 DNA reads TGTGCCAGCAGCTCCCGACTCCAGGGGGCTGCTGGAAACACCATATATTTT. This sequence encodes CASSSRLQGAAGNTIYF.

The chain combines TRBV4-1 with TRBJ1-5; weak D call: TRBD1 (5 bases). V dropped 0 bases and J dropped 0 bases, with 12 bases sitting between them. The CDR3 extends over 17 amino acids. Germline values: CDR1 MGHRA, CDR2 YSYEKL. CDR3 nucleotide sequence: TGCGCCAGCAGCCAAGATACCGGGGCGTATAGCAATCAGCCCCAGCATTTT. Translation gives CASSQDTGAYSNQPQHF.

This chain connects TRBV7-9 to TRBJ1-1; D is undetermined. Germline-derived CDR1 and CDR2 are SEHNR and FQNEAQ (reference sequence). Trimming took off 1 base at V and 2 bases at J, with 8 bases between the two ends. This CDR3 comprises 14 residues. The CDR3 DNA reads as TGTGCCAGCAGCTTAGGCGTCAGTAACACTGAAGCTTTCTTT. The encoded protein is CASSLGVSNTEAFF.

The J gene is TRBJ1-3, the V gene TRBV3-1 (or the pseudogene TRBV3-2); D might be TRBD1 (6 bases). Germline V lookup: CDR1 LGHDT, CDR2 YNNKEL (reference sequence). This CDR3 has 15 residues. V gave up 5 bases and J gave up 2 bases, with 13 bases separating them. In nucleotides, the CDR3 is TGTGCCAGCAGCATGGGCAGGGGCCCTGGAAACACCATATATTTT. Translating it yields CASSMGRGPGNTIYF.

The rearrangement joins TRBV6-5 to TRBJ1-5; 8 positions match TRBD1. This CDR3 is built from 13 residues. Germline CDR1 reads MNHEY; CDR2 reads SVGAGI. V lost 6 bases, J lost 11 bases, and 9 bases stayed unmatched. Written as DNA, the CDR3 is TGTGCCAGCAGAAGTGGACAGGGAGAGGCCCAGCATTTT. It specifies CASRSGQGEAQHF.

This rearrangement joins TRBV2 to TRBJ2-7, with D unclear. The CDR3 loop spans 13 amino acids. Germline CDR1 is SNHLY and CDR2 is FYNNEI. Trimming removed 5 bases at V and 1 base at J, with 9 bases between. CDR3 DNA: TGTGCCAGCAGTAGCGCGCAGTCCTACGAGCAGTACTTC. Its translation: CASSSAQSYEQYF. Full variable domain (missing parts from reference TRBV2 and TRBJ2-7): EPEVTQTPSHQVTQMGQEVILRCVPISNHLYFYWYRQILGQKVEFLVSFYNNEISEKSEIFDDQFSVERPDGSNFTLKIRSTKLEDSAMYFCASSSAQSYEQYFGPGTRLTVT.

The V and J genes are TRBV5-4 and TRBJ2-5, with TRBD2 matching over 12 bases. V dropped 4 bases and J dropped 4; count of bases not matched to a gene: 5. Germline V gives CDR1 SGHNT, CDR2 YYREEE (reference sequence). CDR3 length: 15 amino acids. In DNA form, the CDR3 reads TGTGCCAGCAGCCCTCTAGCGGGGGGGCGAGAGACCCAGTACTTC. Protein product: CASSPLAGGRETQYF.

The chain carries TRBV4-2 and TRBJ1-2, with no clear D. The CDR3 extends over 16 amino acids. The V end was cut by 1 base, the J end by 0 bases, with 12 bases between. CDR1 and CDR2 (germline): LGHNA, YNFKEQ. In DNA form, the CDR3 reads TGTGCCAGCAGCCAAGCCAGTGCAGGTACTAACTATGGCTACACCTTC. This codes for CASSQASAGTNYGYTF.

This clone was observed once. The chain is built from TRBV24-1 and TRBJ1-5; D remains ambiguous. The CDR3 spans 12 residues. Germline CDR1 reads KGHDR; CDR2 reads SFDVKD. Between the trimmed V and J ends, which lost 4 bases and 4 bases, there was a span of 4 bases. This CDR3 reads CATSDSNQPQHF. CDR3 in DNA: TGTGCCACCAGTGACAGTAATCAGCCCCAGCATTTT.

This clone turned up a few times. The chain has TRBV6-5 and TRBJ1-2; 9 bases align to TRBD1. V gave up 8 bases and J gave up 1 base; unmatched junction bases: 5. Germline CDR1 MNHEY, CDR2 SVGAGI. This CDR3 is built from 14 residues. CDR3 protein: CASSPTGGNYGYTF. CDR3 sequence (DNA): TGTGCCAGCTCTCCGACAGGGGGTAACTATGGCTACACCTTC.

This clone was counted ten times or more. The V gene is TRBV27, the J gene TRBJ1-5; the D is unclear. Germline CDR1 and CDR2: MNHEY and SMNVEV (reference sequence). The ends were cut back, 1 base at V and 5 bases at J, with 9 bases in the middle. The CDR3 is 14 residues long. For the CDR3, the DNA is TGTGCCAGCAGTTTATTCGGTTTGGATCAGCCCCAGCATTTT. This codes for CASSLFGLDQPQHF.

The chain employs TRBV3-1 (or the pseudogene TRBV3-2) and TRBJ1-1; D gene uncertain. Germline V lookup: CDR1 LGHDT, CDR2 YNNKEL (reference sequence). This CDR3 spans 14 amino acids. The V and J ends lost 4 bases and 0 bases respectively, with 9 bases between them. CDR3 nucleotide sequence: TGTGCCAGCAGCCTCAGGCTCCTGAACACTGAAGCTTTCTTT. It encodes CASSLRLLNTEAFF.

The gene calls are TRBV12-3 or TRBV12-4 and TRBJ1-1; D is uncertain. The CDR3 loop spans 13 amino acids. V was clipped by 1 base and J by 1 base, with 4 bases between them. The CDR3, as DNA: TGTGCCAGCAGTTTAGGGGCGAACACTGAAGCTTTCTTT. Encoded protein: CASSLGANTEAFF.

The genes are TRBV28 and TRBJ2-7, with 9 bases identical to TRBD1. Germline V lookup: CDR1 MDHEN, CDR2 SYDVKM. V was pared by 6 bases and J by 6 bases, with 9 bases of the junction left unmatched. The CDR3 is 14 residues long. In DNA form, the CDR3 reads TGTGCCAGCAGGGGCCCGGGACAGGGAACCGAGCAGTACTTC. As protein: CASRGPGQGTEQYF. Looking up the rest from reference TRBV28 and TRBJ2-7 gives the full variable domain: DVKVTQSSRYLVKRTGEKVFLECVQDMDHENMFWYRQDPGLGLRLIYFSYDVKMKEKGDIPEGYSVSREKKERFSLILESASTNQTSMYLCASRGPGQGTEQYFGPGTRLTVT.

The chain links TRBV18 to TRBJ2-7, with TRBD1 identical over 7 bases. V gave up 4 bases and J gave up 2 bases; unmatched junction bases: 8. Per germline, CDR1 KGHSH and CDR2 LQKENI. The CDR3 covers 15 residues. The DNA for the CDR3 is TGTGCCAGCTCACTCCAGCAGGGGACAGCCTACGAGCAGTACTTC. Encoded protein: CASSLQQGTAYEQYF.

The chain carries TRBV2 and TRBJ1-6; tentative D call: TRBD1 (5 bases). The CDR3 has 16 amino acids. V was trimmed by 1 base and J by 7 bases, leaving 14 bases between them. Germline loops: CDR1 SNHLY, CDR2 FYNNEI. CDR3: CASSEGLGRLNSPLHF. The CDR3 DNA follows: TGTGCCAGCAGTGAAGGATTGGGACGTCTAAATTCACCCCTCCACTTT. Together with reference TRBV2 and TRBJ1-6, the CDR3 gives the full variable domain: EPEVTQTPSHQVTQMGQEVILRCVPISNHLYFYWYRQILGQKVEFLVSFYNNEISEKSEIFDDQFSVERPDGSNFTLKIRSTKLEDSAMYFCASSEGLGRLNSPLHFGNGTRLTVT.

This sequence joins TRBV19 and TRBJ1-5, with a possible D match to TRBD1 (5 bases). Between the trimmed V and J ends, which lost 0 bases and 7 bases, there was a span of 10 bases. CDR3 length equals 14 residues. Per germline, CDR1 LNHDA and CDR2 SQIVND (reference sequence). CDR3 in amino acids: CASSIDGGWQPQHF. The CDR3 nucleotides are TGTGCCAGTAGTATAGATGGGGGATGGCAGCCCCAGCATTTT.

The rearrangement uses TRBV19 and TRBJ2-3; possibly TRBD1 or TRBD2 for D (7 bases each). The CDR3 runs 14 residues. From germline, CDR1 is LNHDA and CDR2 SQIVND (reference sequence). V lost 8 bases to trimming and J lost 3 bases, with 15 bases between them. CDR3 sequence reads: CASWGGGVTDTQYF. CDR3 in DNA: TGTGCCAGTTGGGGAGGGGGCGTTACAGATACGCAGTATTTT.

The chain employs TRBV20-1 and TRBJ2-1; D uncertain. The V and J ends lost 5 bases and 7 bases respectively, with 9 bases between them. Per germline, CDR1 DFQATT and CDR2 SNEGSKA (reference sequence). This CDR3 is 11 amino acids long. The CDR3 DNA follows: TGCAGTGCTGGTGTGACGAATGAGCAGTTCTTC. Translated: CSAGVTNEQFF.

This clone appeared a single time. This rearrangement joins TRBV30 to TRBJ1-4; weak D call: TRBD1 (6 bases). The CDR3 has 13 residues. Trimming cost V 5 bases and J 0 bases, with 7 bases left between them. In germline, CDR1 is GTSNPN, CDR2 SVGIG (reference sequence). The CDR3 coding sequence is TGTGCCTGGGGGACAACAACTAATGAAAAACTGTTTTTT. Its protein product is CAWGTTTNEKLFF.

The CDR3 protein is CASSYGGDSNQPQHF. The CDR3 DNA reads as TGTGCCAGCAGTTACGGGGGAGATAGCAATCAGCCCCAGCATTTT. The chain couples TRBV6-5 to TRBJ1-5, with D perhaps matching TRBD1 (5 bases). V dropped 2 bases and J dropped 0 bases, with 8 bases sitting between them. Germline CDR1 and CDR2: MNHEY and SVGAGI. The CDR3 length is 15 residues.